What follows is one T cell receptor (beta chain) and its context. The data were taken from a study of T cell changes during pregnancy in multiple sclerosis. Germline lookup yields CDR1 LNHDA and CDR2 SQIVND (reference sequence). The junction had 7 bases not matched to a gene; V was cut back by 6 bases and J by 5 bases. CDR3 size: 14 residues. Produced via immunoSEQ multiplex PCR; TCRdb's table is partial and in-frame only. The data contain around 45,000 clones, 90% of them singletons. Sequenced material: CD4+ T cells from peripheral blood mononuclear cells, taken before pregnancy. The chain has TRBV19 and TRBJ2-5; TRBD1 agrees at 9 bases. The sequence was collected from a female donor with multiple sclerosis, enrolled in a pregnancy study. In DNA form, the CDR3 reads TGTGCCAGTAGACATACAGGGGGCAAGGAGACCCAGTACTTC. The encoded protein is CASRHTGGKETQYF.